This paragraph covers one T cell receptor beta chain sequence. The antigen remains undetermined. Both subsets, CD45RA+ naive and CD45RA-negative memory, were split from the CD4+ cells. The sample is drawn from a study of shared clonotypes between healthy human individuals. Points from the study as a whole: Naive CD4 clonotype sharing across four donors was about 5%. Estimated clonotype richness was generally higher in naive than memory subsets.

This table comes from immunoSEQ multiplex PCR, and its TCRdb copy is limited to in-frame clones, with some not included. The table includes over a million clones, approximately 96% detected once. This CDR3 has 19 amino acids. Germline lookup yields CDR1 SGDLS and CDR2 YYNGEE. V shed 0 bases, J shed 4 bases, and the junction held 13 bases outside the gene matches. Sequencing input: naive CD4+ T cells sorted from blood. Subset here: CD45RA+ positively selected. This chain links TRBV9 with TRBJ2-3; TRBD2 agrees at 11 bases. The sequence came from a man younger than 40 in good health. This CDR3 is CASSVAGGTSGSRSDTQYF. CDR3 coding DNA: TGTGCCAGCAGCGTAGCAGGGGGCACTAGCGGGAGCAGGTCAGATACGCAGTATTTT.